This TCR beta chain was recorded in a study of shared clonotypes between healthy human individuals. Study-wide findings and caveats: A generally larger estimated richness was seen in naive subsets than in memory subsets. Though the depth was large, rarefaction showed that sorted-subset sequencing was incomplete. Lower generation probabilities were found for non-shared clonotypes than for those shared by all four donors.

From germline, CDR1 is GTSNPN and CDR2 SVGIG (reference sequence). The CDR3 is made up of 16 amino acids. Trimming cost V 3 bases and J 1 base; bases outside gene matches: 7. With respect to this clone: The antigen is undetermined.

Profiled with immunoSEQ multiplex PCR; TCRdb holds only in-frame clones, not every one. The sample includes millions of clones, roughly 94% of them seen just once. The sequence derives from a man aged 18-30 years in good health. Sequencing was done on a sample of naive CD4+ T cells sorted from blood. Sample subset: CD45RA+ positively selected. The V and J genes are TRBV30 and TRBJ2-5; 11 bases are shared with TRBD1. The CDR3 region has the DNA TGTGCCTGGAGGCTCCGGGACAGGGGGTTCCAAGAGACCCAGTACTTC. Translation: CAWRLRDRGFQETQYF. The variable domain in full, completed from reference TRBV30 and TRBJ2-5, reads SQTIHQWPATLVQPVGSPLSLECTVEGTSNPNLYWYRQAAGRGLQLLFYSVGIGQISSEVPQNLSASRPQDRQFILSSKKLLLSDSGFYLCAWRLRDRGFQETQYFGPGTRLLVL.